This record covers a single T cell receptor beta chain. The antigen remains unidentified. The sample is drawn from a study of shared clonotypes between healthy human individuals. Germline V gives CDR1 SGHNT, CDR2 YYREEE (reference sequence). Trimming removed 0 bases at V and 5 bases at J, with 9 bases between. The CDR3 loop spans 14 amino acids. All donors qualified as healthy HIV-negative adults and had experienced no recent acute infections or vaccinations. General study findings and limits: The authors expected sequencing depth to affect clonotype sharing among donors.

The protocol was immunoSEQ multiplex PCR, while the TCRdb copy is restricted to in-frame clones and leaves out a portion. The data show a few hundred thousand clones, 74% seen once. The V and J genes are TRBV5-4 and TRBJ2-1; D not certain. The source is a man under 40 in good health. The sample was memory CD4+ T cells sorted from blood. Subset described: CD45RA-negative fraction. The CDR3 DNA reads as TGTGCCAGCAGCTTGGCTGGGCGGCACAATGAGCAGTTCTTC. As protein: CASSLAGRHNEQFF.